What follows describes a single T cell receptor (beta chain). Per germline, CDR1 SGHDN and CDR2 FVKESK. CDR3 length: 12 amino acids. V was clipped by 5 bases and J by 7 bases, with 9 bases between them. This sample was included in a study of blood T cell repertoires in COVID-19. In the study overall: Acute and convalescent COVID-19 specimens originated in the United States, Italy and Spain.

The authors' processing: Researchers report that nucleated cell counts were estimated from reference gene primer amplification. The table came from immunoSEQ multiplex PCR; TCRdb's copy has only in-frame clones and leaves some out. V and J calls and clone size are given by that table; D and trimming were obtained from the DNA. Of 90,000 to 100,000 clones listed, around 85% are singletons. This clonotype was sampled from a man at least 80 years old with acute or convalescent COVID-19. The chain carries TRBV14 and TRBJ2-4, with a possible D match to TRBD1 (6 bases). Sample: peripheral blood. The CDR3 sequence is CASSFRGNIQYF. The CDR3 DNA reads TGTGCCAGCAGCTTCAGGGGCAACATTCAGTACTTC. Looking up the rest from reference TRBV14 and TRBJ2-4 gives the full variable domain: EAGVTQFPSHSVIEKGQTVTLRCDPISGHDNLYWYRRVMGKEIKFLLHFVKESKQDESGMPNNRFLAERTGGTYSTLKVQPAELEDSGVYFCASSFRGNIQYFGAGTRLSVL.